These 7 T cell receptor beta chains came from one sample sequenced in a study of blood T cell repertoires in COVID-19. Repertoires were generated with immunoSEQ multiplex PCR, while TCRdb's copy carries only in-frame clones and drops some. The sample yields tens of thousands of clones, approximately 85% seen once. Sequenced input: peripheral blood. These receptors were taken from a human donor in a cohort sampled during active COVID-19.

The table lists this clone with a count of one. This sequence joins TRBV4-1 and TRBJ1-1, with D perhaps matching TRBD1 (5 bases). This CDR3 has 14 amino acids. The germline gives CDR1 MGHRA, CDR2 YSYEKL. Trimming removed 7 bases from V and 1 base from J, with 13 bases in between. CDR3 nucleotides: TGCGCCAGCAAGAACGGGGGGGGGAACACTGAAGCTTTCTTT. Protein sequence: CASKNGGGNTEAFF.

The chain couples TRBV3-1 (or the pseudogene TRBV3-2) to TRBJ1-1; D may be TRBD1 (6 bases). V dropped 4 bases and J dropped 2 bases, with 11 bases sitting between them. Germline V lookup: CDR1 LGHDT, CDR2 YNNKEL (reference sequence). This CDR3 comprises 14 residues. The CDR3 protein is CASSRGQSNTEAFF. Written as DNA, the CDR3 is TGTGCCAGCAGCCGCGGACAGAGTAACACTGAAGCTTTCTTT.

The J gene is TRBJ1-5, the V gene TRBV10-3; D is unresolved. V was pared by 2 bases and J by 5 bases, with 7 bases between. Looked up from germline, CDR1 is ENHRY and CDR2 is SYGVKD. This CDR3 has 13 amino acids. CDR3 region: CAISEDGDQPQHF. CDR3 coding DNA: TGTGCCATCAGTGAGGACGGGGATCAGCCCCAGCATTTT.

The chain has TRBV7-3 and TRBJ2-1, with 13 bases matching TRBD2. The CDR3 extends over 19 amino acids. V was pared by 4 bases and J by 9 bases, with 18 bases of the junction left unmatched. The germline CDR1 and CDR2 sequences are SGHTA and FQGTGA. In nucleotides, the CDR3 is TGTGCCAGCAGCTCCTATACCCTGACTAGCGGGGGGTCGTTCGGTGAGCAGTTCTTC. This codes for CASSSYTLTSGGSFGEQFF.

V usage is TRBV18 and J usage is TRBJ1-1, with D possibly being TRBD1 (5 bases). Germline V lookup: CDR1 KGHSH, CDR2 LQKENI. Trimming stripped 6 bases from V and 1 base from J, with 12 bases between. The CDR3 is 14 residues long. As DNA, the CDR3 is TGTGCCAGCTCCCTCAGTGGACAGAACACTGAAGCTTTCTTT. Protein product: CASSLSGQNTEAFF.

V and J are TRBV5-4 and TRBJ1-3; D is unresolved. The CDR3 extends over 14 amino acids. Germline V CDR1 and CDR2: SGHNT, YYREEE (reference sequence). The V and J ends lost 4 bases and 4 bases respectively, with 12 bases between them. The CDR3 DNA reads TGTGCCAGCAGCCCAATGGAGGCAGGAAACACCATATATTTT. This codes for CASSPMEAGNTIYF. The full variable domain, completed using reference TRBV5-4 and TRBJ1-3, is ETGVTQSPTHLIKTRGQQVTLRCSSQSGHNTVSWYQQALGQGPQFIFQYYREEENGRGNFPPRFSGLQFPNYSSELNVNALELDDSALYLCASSPMEAGNTIYFGEGSWLTVV.

The rearrangement uses TRBV6-6 and TRBJ1-5; 12 positions agree with TRBD1. The CDR3 is made up of 15 amino acids. Germline values: CDR1 MNHNY, CDR2 SVGAGI (reference sequence). The V gene end was trimmed by 8 bases and the J gene end by 7 bases; junction bases not matched to a gene: 9. This CDR3 is CASDWGQGARQPQHF. The DNA of the CDR3 is TGTGCCAGCGATTGGGGACAGGGGGCCCGGCAGCCCCAGCATTTT.